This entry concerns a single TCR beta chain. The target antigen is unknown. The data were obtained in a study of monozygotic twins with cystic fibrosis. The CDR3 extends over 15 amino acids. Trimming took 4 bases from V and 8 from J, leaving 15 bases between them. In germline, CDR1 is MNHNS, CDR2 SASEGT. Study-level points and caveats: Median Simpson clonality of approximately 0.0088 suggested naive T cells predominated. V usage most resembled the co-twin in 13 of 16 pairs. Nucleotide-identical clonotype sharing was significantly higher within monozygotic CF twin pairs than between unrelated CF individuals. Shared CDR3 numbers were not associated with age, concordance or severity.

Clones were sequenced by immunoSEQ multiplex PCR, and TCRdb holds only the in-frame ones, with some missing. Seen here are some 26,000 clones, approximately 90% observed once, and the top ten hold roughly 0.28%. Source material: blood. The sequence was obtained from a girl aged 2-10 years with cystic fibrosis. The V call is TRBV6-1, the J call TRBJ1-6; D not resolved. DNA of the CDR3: TGTGCCAGCAGTGTAATCGGGGTCCAGGATTCACCCCTCCACTTT. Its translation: CASSVIGVQDSPLHF.